Sequencing of this TCR beta chain was carried out in a study of technical replicates of blood from several donors. Germline V gene data show CDR1 as LGHNA and CDR2 as YNFKEQ. The CDR3 spans 16 residues. Deletions cut 4 bases from V and 4 bases from J, with 16 bases between. Only in-frame clones appear in the TCRdb table, and some are missing; sequencing was by immunoSEQ multiplex PCR. This table has just over 95,000 clones, about 94% appearing once. This chain links TRBV4-2 with TRBJ1-4; D is perhaps TRBD1 (5 bases). This receptor was obtained from a human donor in good health. Sequencing was performed on T cells isolated from PBMCs. CDR3 in amino acids: CASSPEYLGGNEKLFF. The CDR3 DNA is TGTGCCAGCAGCCCGGAATACCTCGGGGGTAATGAAAAACTGTTTTTT.